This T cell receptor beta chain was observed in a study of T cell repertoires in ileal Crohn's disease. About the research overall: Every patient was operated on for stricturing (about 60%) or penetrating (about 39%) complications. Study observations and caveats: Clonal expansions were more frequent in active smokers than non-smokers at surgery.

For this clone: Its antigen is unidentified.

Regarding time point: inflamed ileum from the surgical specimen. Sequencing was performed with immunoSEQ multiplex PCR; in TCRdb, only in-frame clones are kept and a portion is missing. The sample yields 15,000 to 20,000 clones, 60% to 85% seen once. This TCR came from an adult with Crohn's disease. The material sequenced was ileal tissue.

This CDR3 reads CASSPGTPSAEQYF. DNA of the CDR3: TGTGCCAGCAGCCCAGGGACACCCTCCGCCGAGCAGTACTTC. The rearrangement links TRBV5-6 to TRBJ2-7; the D gene is possibly TRBD1 (6 bases). The CDR3 loop spans 14 amino acids. The V and J ends lost 4 bases and 6 bases respectively, with 17 bases between them. CDR1 SGHDT and CDR2 YYEEEE come from the germline V gene.